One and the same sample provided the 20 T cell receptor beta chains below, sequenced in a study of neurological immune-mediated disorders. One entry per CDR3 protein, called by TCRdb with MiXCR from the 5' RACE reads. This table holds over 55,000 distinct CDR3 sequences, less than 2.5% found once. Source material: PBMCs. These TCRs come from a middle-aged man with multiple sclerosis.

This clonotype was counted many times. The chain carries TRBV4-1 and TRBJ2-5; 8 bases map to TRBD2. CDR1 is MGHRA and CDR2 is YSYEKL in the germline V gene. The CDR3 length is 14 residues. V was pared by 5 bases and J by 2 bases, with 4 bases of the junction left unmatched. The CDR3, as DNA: TGCGCCAGCAGCTTGCGGGGGGAGCAAGAGACCCAGTACTTC. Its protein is CASSLRGEQETQYF.

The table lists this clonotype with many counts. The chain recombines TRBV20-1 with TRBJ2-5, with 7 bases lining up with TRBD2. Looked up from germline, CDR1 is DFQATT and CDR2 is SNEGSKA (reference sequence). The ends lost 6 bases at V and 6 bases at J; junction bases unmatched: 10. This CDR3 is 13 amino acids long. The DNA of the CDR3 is TGCAGTGCGCTGGGCGGGGAGGGAAAGACCCAGTACTTC. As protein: CSALGGEGKTQYF.

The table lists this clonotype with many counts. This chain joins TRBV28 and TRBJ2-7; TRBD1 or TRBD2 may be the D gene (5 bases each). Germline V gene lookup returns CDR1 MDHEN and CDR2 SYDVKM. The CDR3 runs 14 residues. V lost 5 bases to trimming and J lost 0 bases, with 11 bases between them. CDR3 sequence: CASSRDVSSYEQYF. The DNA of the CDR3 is TGTGCCAGCAGTCGGGACGTGAGCTCCTACGAGCAGTACTTC.

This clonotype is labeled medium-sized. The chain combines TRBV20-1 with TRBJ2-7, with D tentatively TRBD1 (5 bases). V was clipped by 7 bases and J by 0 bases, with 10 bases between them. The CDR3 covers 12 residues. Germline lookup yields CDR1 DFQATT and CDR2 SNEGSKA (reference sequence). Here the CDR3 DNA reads TGCAGTGGAAGGGGCACCTCCTACGAGCAGTACTTC. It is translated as CSGRGTSYEQYF.

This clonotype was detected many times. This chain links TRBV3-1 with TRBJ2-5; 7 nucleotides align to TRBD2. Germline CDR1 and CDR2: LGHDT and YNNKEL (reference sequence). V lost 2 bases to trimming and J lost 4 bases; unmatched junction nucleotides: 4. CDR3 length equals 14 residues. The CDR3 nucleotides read TGTGCCAGCAGCCAACACGCTAGCGGAGAGACCCAGTACTTC. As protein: CASSQHASGETQYF.

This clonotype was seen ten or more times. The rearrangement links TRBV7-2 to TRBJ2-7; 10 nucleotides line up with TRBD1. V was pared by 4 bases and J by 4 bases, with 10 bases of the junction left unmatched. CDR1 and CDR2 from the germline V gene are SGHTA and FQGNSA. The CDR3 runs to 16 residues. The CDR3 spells CASSWVLSGQGYEQYF. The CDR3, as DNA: TGTGCCAGCAGCTGGGTGTTATCGGGACAGGGGTACGAGCAGTACTTC.

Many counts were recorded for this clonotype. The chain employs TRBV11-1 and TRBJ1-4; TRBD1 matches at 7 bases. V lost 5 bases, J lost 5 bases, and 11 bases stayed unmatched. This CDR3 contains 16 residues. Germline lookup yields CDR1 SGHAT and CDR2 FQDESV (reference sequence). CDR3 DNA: TGTGCCAGCAGCCCGCGAGAAGGGGGCAAAAATGAAAAACTGTTTTTT. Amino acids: CASSPREGGKNEKLFF.

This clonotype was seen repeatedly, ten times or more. CDR3 DNA: TGTGCCAGCAAAGCTCCAAGTCAGCCCCAGCATTTT. This codes for CASKAPSQPQHF. This chain joins TRBV27 and TRBJ1-5, with unresolved D. V was cut by 7 bases and J by 6 bases, with 10 bases left in between. The CDR3 is 12 residues long. The germline CDR1 and CDR2 sequences are MNHEY and SMNVEV (reference sequence).

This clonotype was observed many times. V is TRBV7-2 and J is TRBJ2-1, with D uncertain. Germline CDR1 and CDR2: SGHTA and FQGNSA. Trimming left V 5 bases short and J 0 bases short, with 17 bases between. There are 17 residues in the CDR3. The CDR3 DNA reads TGTGCCAGCAGCCTCGTCGGAGCGAAGAGCTCCTACAATGAGCAGTTCTTC. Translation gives CASSLVGAKSSYNEQFF.

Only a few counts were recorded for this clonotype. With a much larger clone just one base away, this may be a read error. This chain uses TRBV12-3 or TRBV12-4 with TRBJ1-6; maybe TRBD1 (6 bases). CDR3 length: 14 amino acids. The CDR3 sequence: CASSLLGGSSHLHF. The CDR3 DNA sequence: TGTGCCAGCAGTTTACTAGGGGGGAGTTCACACCTCCACTTT.

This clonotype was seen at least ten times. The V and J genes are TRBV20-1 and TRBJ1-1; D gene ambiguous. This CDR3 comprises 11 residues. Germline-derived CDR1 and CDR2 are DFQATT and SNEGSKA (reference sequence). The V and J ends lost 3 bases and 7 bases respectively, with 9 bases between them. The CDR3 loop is CSASVGVEAFF. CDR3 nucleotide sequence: TGCAGTGCTAGTGTTGGAGTTGAAGCTTTCTTT.

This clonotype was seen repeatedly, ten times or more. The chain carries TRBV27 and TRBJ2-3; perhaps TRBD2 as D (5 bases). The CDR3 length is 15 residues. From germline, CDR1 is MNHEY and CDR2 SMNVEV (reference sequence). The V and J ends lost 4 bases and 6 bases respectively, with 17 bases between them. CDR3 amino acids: CASSYTLAKQDTQYF. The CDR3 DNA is TGTGCCAGCAGTTATACTTTAGCGAAGCAGGATACGCAGTATTTT.

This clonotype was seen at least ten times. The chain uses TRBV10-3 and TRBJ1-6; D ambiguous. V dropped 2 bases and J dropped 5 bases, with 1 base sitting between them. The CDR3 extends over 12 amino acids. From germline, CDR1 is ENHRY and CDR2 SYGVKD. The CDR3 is CAISENNSPLHF. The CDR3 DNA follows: TGTGCCATCAGTGAGAATAATTCACCCCTCCACTTT.

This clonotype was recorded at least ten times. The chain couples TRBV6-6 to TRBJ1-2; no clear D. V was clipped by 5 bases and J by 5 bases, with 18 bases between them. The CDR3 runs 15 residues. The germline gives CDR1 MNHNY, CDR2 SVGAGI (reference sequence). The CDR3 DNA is TGTGCCAGCAGTGACGATGAGCTTGTTTGGTATGGCTACACCTTC. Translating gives CASSDDELVWYGYTF.

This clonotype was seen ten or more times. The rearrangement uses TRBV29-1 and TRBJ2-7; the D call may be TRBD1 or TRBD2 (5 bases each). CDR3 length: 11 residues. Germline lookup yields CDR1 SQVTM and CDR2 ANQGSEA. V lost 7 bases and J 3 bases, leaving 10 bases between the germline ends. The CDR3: CSAGTYYEQYF. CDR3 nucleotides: TGCAGCGCCGGGACCTACTACGAGCAGTACTTC.

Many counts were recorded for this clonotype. The CDR3: CAIRTGSDTEAFF. The CDR3, as DNA: TGTGCCATCCGGACAGGTTCGGACACTGAAGCTTTCTTT. The chain joins TRBV10-3 to TRBJ1-1, with TRBD1 identical over 7 bases. This CDR3 is built from 13 residues. V lost 8 bases and J lost 3; bases outside the gene matches: 6. In germline, CDR1 is ENHRY, CDR2 SYGVKD.

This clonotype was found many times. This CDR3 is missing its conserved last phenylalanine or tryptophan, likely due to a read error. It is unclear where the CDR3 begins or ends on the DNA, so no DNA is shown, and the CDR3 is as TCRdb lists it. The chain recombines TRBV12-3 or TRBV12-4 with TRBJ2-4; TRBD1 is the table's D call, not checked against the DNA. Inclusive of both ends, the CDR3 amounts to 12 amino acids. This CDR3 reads CASSTRDRGFSL.

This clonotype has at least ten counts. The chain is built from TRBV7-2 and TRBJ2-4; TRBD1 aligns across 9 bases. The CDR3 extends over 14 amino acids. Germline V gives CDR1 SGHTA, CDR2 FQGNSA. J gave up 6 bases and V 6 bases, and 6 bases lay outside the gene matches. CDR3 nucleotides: TGTGCCAGCAGTCCTGACAGGGGGGGAAACATTCAGTACTTC. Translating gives CASSPDRGGNIQYF.

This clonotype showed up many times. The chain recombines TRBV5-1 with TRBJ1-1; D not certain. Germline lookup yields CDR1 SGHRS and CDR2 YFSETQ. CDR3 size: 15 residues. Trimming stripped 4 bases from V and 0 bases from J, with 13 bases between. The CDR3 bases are TGCGCCAGCAGCCCGGAGGGAATCATGAACACTGAAGCTTTCTTT. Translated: CASSPEGIMNTEAFF.

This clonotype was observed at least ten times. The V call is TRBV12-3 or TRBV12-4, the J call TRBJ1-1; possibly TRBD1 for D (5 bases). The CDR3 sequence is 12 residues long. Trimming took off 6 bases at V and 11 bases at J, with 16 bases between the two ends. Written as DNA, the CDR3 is TGTGCCAGCAGCGGGGCGGGAATGCGGGCTTTCTTT. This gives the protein CASSGAGMRAFF.